This T cell receptor beta chain was documented in a study of PD-1 blockade in classical Hodgkin lymphoma. The study's findings and limits: Patients newly diagnosed and complete responders had comparable baseline diversity.

Germline CDR1 reads LNHNV; CDR2 reads YYDKDF (reference sequence). The CDR3 is 10 residues long. V was shortened by 5 bases and J by 15 bases, with 11 bases between the two germline ends. The time point was: cycle 4 day 1 (C4D1), after 6 weeks of nivolumab. Each and every patient relapsed after autologous stem cell transplantation, and patients got differing brentuximab vedotin exposure. The study isolated CD8+ T cells from thawed PBMCs by magnetic negative selection. This table comes from immunoSEQ multiplex PCR, and its TCRdb copy is limited to in-frame clones, with some not included. The sample has about 20,000 clones; over 65% are singletons. This clone was observed once. The antigen remains undetermined.

V usage is TRBV15 and J usage is TRBJ2-1; D ambiguous. The sequence was obtained from a human donor with classical Hodgkin lymphoma. The sample here was CD8+ T cells from blood, taken before the fourth cycle of nivolumab. The CDR3 region has the DNA TGTGCCACCAGCCCCCCGGAGTGGTTCTTC. Translation: CATSPPEWFF.